This TCR beta chain derives from a study of spatial heterogeneity in lung cancer. At the level of the study: Each time, sequencing found more beta-chain sequences than alpha-chain sequences. On average, each unique TCR and UMI combination appeared more than ten times in raw reads.

Time point: sample taken at primary tumor resection. Material for sequencing was whole RNA from tumor, nontumor lung or frozen PBMC, left unsorted. Each molecule of TCR cDNA was tagged with one unique molecular identifier. TCRdb analysed the 5' RACE reads with MiXCR anew, one entry per CDR3 protein. Of 82,000 or so distinct CDR3 sequences listed, around 12% are singletons. This clonotype was observed many times. V was shortened by 1 base and J by 8 bases, with 4 bases between the two germline ends. The germline gives CDR1 SGHNT, CDR2 YYREEE (reference sequence). This CDR3 has 11 amino acids. The chain uses TRBV5-4 and TRBJ2-1; D gene ambiguous. The TCR originated in a male donor with early-stage non-small cell lung cancer. The sample here was PBMCs, taken at surgery. CDR3 DNA: TGTGCCAGCAGCTTGACCGATGAGCAGTTCTTC. Residues: CASSLTDEQFF.